The present T cell receptor beta chain was sequenced within a study of T cell repertoires in cytomegalovirus infection. The CDR3 is made up of 13 amino acids. CDR1 and CDR2 (germline): MGHRA, YSYEKL. V was shortened by 0 bases and J by 7 bases, with 7 bases between the two germline ends. In its sample, this clonotype was seen many times. TCRdb re-derived calls from the reads in MiXCR, one entry per CDR3 protein. This sample yields about 320,000 distinct CDR3 sequences, of which 8% to 10% are seen a single time; roughly 4% belongs to the top ten. Sequencing was done on a sample of PBMCs. The sequence came from a human donor in good health (CMV status not recorded). Some clones in this sample may be carry-over from other donors' samples. This chain uses TRBV4-1 with TRBJ2-4; the D is unclear. In nucleotides, the CDR3 is TGCGCCAGCAGCCAAGAAGTATGGAACATTCAGTACTTC. Translating gives CASSQEVWNIQYF.